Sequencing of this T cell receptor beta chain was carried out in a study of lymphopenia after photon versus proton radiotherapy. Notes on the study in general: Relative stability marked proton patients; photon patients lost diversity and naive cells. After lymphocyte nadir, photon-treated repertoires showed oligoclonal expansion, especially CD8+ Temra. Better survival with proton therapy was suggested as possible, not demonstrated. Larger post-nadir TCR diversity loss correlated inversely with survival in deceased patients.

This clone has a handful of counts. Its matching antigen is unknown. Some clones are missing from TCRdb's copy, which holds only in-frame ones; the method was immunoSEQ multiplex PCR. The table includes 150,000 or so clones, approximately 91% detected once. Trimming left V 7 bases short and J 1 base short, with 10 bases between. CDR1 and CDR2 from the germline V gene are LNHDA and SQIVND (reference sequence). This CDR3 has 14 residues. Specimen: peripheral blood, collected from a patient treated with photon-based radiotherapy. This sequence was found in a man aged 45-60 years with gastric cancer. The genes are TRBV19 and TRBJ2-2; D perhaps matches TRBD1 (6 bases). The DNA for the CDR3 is TGTGCCAGTATCGGACAGCTGAACACCGGGGAGCTGTTTTTT. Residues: CASIGQLNTGELFF.